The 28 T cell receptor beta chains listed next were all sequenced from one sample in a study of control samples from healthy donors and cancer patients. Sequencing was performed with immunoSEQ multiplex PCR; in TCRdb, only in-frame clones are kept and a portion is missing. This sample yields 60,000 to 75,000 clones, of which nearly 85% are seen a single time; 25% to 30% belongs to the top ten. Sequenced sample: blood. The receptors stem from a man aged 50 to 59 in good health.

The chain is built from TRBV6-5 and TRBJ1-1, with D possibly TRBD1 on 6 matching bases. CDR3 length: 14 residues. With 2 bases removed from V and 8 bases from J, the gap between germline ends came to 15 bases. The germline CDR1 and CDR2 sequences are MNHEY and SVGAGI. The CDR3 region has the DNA TGTGCCAGCAGTTACCAGGGGCCCCTGGGAGAAGCTTTCTTT. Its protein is CASSYQGPLGEAFF.

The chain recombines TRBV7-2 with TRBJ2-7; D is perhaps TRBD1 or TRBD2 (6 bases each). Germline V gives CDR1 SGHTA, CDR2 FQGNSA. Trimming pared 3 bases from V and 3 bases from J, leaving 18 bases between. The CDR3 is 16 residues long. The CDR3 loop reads CASSLPTGGGGYEQYF. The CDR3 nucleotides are TGTGCCAGCAGCTTGCCCACAGGAGGGGGAGGCTACGAGCAGTACTTC.

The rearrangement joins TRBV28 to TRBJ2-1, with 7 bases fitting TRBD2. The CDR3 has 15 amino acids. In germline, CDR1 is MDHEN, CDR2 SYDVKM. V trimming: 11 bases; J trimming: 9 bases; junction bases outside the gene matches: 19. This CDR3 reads CASIKRVGGAGEQFF. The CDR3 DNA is TGTGCCTCGATAAAAAGAGTGGGAGGGGCGGGTGAGCAGTTCTTC.

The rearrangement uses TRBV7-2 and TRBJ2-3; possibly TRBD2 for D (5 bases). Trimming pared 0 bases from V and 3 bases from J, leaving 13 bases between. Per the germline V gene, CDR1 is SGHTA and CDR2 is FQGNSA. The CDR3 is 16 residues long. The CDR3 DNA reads TGTGCCAGCAGCTTAGCCCCGGGATGGAGGACAGATACGCAGTATTTT. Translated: CASSLAPGWRTDTQYF.

The CDR3 bases are TGTGCCAGCTCACCAGCTTTTGCGGGGGAGGATGGCTACACCTTC. Encoded protein: CASSPAFAGEDGYTF. The chain carries TRBV18 and TRBJ1-2; the D gene is possibly TRBD1 (5 bases). Trimming took off 2 bases at V and 6 bases at J, with 16 bases between the two ends. This CDR3 has 15 amino acids. Germline assignment: CDR1 KGHSH and CDR2 LQKENI.

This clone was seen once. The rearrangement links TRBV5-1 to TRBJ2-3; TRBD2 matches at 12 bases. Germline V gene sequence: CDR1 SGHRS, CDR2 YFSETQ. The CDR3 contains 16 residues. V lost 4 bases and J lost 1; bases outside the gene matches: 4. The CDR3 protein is CASSPSGGAGTDTQYF. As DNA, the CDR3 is TGCGCCAGCAGCCCTAGCGGGGGGGCCGGCACAGATACGCAGTATTTT.

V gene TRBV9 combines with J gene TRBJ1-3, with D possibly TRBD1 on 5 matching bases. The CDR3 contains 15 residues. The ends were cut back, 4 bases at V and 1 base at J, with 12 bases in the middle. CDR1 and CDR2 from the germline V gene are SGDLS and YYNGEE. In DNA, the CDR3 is TGTGCCAGCAGCTCCTTGGGGGAGTCTGGAAACACCATATATTTT. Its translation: CASSSLGESGNTIYF.

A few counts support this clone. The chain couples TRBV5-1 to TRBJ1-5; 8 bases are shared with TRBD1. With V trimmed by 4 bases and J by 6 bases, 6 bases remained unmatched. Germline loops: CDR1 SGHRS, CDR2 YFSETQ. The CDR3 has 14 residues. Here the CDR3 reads CASSVGQGAQPQHF. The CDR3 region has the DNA TGCGCCAGCAGCGTCGGACAGGGCGCTCAGCCCCAGCATTTT.

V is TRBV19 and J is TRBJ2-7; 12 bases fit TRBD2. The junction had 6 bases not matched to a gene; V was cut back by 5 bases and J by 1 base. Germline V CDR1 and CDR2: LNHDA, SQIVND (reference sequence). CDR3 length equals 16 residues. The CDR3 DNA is TGTGCCAGTAGTCCACGACTAGCGGGGGCTTCCTACGAGCAGTACTTC. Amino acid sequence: CASSPRLAGASYEQYF.

In DNA form, the CDR3 reads TGTGCCAGCAGGTCCGGGACAGGAAGCAATCAGCCCCAGCATTTT. Translation gives CASRSGTGSNQPQHF. The chain is built from TRBV7-2 and TRBJ1-5; 8 bases align to TRBD1. The CDR3 totals 15 residues. Germline V gene data show CDR1 as SGHTA and CDR2 as FQGNSA. V trimming: 6 bases; J trimming: 1 base; junction bases outside the gene matches: 5.

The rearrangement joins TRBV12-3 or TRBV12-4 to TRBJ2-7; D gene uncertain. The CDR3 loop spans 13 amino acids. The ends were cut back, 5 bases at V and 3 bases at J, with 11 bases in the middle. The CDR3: CASSTDGFYEQYF. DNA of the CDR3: TGTGCCAGCAGTACCGACGGATTCTACGAGCAGTACTTC.

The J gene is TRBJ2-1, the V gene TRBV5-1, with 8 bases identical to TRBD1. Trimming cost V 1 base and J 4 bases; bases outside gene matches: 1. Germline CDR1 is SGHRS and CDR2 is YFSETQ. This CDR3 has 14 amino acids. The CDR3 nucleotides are TGCGCCAGCAGCTTGACAGGGGGATACAATGAGCAGTTCTTC. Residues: CASSLTGGYNEQFF.

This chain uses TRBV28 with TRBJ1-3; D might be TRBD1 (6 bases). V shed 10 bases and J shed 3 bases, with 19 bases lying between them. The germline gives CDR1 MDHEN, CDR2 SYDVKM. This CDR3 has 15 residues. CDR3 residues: CATAQEGVFGNTIYF. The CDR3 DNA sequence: TGTGCCACCGCCCAGGAGGGGGTATTTGGAAACACCATATATTTT.

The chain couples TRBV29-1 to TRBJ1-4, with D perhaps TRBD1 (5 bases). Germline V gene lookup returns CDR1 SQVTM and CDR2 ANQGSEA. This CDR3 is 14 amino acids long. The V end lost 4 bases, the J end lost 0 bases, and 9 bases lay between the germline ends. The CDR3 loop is CSVVGTATNEKLFF. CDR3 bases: TGCAGCGTTGTCGGGACGGCAACTAATGAAAAACTGTTTTTT. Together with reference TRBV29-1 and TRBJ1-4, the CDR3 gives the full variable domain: SAVISQKPSRDICQRGTSLTIQCQVDSQVTMMFWYRQQPGQSLTLIATANQGSEATYESGFVIDKFPISRPNLTFSTLTVSNMSPEDSSIYLCSVVGTATNEKLFFGSGTQLSVL.

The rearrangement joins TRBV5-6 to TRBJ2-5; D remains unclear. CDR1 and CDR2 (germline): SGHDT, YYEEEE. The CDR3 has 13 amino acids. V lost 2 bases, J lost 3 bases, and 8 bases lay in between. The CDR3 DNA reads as TGTGCCAGCAGCTTCGTGCAGAAAGAGACCCAGTACTTC. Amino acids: CASSFVQKETQYF.

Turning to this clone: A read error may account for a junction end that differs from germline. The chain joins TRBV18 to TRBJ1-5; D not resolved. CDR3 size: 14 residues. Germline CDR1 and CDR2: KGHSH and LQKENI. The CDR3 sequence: CASSPQPGNQPQHF. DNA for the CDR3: TGTGCCAGCTCCCCACAACCCGGCAATCAGCCCCAGCATTTT.

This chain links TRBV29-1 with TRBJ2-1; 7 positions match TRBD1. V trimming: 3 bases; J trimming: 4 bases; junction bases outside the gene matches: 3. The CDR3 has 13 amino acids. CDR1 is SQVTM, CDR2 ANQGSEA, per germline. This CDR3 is CSVDGTDYNEQFF. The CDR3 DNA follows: TGCAGCGTTGACGGGACAGATTACAATGAGCAGTTCTTC.

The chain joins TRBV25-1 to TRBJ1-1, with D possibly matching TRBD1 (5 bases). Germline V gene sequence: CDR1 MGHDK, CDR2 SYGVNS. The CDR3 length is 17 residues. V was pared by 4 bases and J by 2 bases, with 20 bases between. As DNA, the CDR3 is TGTGCCAGCAGTGGTTTACTCCTGACAGAGCAAAACACTGAAGCTTTCTTT. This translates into CASSGLLLTEQNTEAFF. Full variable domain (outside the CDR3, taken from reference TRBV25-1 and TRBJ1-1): EADIYQTPRYLVIGTGKKITLECSQTMGHDKMYWYQQDPGMELHLIHYSYGVNSTEKGDLSSESTVSRIRTEHFPLTLESARPSHTSQYLCASSGLLLTEQNTEAFFGQGTRLTVV.

The CDR3 loop reads CASSPSVGSTSSGANVLTF. For the CDR3, the DNA is TGCGCCAGCAGCCCGTCGGTTGGGTCTACGAGTTCTGGGGCCAACGTCCTGACTTTC. This sequence joins TRBV4-3 and TRBJ2-6; D gene ambiguous. V lost 4 bases to trimming and J lost 1 base, with 20 bases between them. The CDR3 extends over 19 amino acids. Germline CDR1 is LGHNA and CDR2 is YSLEER.

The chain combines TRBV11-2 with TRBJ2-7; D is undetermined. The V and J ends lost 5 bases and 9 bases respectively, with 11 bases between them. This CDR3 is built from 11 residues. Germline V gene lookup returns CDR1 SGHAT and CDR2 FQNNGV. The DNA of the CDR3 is TGTGCCAGCAGCCAGCTAGAGTCGCAGTACTTC. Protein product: CASSQLESQYF.

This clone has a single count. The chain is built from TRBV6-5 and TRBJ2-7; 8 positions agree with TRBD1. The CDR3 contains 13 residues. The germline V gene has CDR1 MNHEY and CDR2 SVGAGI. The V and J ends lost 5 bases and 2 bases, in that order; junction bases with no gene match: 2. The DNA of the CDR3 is TGTGCCAGCAGTCGGACAGGGCCCTACGAGCAGTACTTC. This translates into CASSRTGPYEQYF.

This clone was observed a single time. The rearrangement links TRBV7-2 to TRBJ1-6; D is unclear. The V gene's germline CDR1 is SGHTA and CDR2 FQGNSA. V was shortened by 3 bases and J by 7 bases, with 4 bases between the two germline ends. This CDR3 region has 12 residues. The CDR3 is CASSLGNSPLHF. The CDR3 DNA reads TGTGCCAGCAGCTTGGGCAATTCACCCCTCCACTTT. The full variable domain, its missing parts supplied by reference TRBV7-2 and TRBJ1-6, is GAGVSQSPSNKVTEKGKDVELRCDPISGHTALYWYRQSLGQGLEFLIYFQGNSAPDKSGLPSDRFSAERTGGSVSTLTIQRTQQEDSAVYLCASSLGNSPLHFGNGTRLTVT.

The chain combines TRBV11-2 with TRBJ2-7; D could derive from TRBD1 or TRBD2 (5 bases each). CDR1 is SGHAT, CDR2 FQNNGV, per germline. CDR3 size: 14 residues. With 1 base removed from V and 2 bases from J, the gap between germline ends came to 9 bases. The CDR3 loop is CASSLGDGTYEQYF. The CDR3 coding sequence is TGTGCCAGCAGCTTAGGGGACGGAACCTACGAGCAGTACTTC.

CDR3 DNA sequence: TGTGCCAGCAGTTTCGCACGGGTGAGCTCCTACAATGAGCAGTTCTTC. Translated: CASSFARVSSYNEQFF. J is TRBJ2-1 and V is TRBV6-4; D unclear. The germline V gene encodes CDR1 MRHNA and CDR2 SNTAGT. This CDR3 contains 16 residues. V was shortened by 5 bases and J by 0 bases, with 14 bases between the two germline ends.

In DNA form, the CDR3 reads TGTGCCAGCAGCGGGGTGGACGAGACCCAGTACTTC. It codes for CASSGVDETQYF. The V call is TRBV7-9, the J call TRBJ2-5; D uncertain. Germline loops: CDR1 SEHNR, CDR2 FQNEAQ (reference sequence). Trimming pared 5 bases from V and 5 bases from J, leaving 9 bases between. The CDR3 loop spans 12 amino acids.

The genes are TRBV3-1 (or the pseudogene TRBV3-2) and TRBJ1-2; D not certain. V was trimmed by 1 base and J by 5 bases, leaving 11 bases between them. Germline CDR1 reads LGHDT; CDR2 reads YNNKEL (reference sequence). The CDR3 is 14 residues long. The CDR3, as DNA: TGTGCCAGCAGCCAAGGCCGGAACAGTTATGGCTACACCTTC. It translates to CASSQGRNSYGYTF.

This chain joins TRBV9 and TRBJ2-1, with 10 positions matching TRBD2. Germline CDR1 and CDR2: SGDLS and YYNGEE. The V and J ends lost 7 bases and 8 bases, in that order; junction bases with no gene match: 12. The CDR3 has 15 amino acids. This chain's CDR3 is CASGKERGGVDEQFF. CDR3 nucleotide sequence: TGTGCCAGCGGAAAAGAGCGGGGGGGCGTCGATGAGCAGTTCTTC.

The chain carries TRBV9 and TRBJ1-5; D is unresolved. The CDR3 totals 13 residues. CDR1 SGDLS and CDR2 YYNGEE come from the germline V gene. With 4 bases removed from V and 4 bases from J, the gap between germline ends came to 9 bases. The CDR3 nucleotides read TGTGCCAGCAGCCTCGACGGGAATCAGCCCCAGCATTTT. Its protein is CASSLDGNQPQHF.